This TCR beta chain was identified in a study of identical twins. Findings and caveats of the study: Zero-insertion findings could be partly confounded by invariant cells (MAIT and iNKT cells).

There are many counts of this clonotype. What it recognizes is unknown. Addition of a universal primer site occurred through template switching, and cDNA carried unique molecular identifiers. TCRdb called the 5' RACE reads again in MiXCR, with one record for every CDR3 protein. The sample shows fewer than 250,000 distinct CDR3 sequences, less than 8% of them seen only once. The CDR3 covers 13 residues. V was pared by 7 bases and J by 1 base, with 4 bases of the junction left unmatched. The same data also contributed to another study, on yellow fever vaccine responses in identical twins.

The chain recombines TRBV12-3 or TRBV12-4 with TRBJ2-7; 7 bases fit TRBD1. The sequence derives from a woman aged 18-29 years in good health. The source material was memory (CD45RO+) T cells sorted from blood. The CDR3 sequence: CASTLTGSYEQYF. The CDR3 bases are TGTGCCAGCACCCTGACAGGGTCCTACGAGCAGTACTTC.